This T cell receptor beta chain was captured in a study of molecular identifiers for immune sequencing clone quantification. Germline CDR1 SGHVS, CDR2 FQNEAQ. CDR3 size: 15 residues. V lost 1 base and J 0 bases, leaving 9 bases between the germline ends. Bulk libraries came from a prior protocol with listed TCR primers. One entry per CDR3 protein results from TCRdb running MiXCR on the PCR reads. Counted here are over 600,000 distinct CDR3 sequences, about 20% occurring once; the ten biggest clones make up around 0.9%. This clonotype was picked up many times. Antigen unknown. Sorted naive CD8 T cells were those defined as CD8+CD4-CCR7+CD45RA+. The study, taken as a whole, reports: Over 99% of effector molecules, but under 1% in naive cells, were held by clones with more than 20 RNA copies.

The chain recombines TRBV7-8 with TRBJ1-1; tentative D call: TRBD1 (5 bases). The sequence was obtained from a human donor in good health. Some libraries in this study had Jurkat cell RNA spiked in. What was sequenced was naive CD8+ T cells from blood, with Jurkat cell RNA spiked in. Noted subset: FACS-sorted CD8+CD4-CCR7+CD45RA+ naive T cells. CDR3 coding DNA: TGTGCCAGCAGCTTAGTGGAGGGGCTGAACACTGAAGCTTTCTTT. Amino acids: CASSLVEGLNTEAFF.